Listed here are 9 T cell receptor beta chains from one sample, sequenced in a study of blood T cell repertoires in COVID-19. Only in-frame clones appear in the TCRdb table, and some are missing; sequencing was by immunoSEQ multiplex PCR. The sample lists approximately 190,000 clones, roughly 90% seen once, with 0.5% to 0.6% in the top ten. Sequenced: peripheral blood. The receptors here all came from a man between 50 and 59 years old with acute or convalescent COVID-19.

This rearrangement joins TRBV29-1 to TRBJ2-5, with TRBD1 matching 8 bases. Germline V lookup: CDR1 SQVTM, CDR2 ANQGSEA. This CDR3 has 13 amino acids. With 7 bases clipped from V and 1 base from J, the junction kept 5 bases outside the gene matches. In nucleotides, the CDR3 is TGCAGCGGGATGGACAGGGCCCAAGAGACCCAGTACTTC. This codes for CSGMDRAQETQYF.

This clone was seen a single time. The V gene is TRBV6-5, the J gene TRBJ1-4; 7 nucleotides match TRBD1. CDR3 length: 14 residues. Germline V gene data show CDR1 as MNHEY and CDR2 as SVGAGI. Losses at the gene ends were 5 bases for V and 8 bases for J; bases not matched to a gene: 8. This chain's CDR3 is CASSPRGQLEKLFF. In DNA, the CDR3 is TGTGCCAGCAGTCCTCGGGGACAGCTAGAAAAACTGTTTTTT.

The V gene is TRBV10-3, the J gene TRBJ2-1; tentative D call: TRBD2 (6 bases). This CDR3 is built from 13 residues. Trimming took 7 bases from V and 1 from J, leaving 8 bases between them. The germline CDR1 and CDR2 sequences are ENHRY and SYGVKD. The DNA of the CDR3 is TGTGCCATCACGGGGGAATCCTACAATGAGCAGTTCTTC. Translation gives CAITGESYNEQFF.

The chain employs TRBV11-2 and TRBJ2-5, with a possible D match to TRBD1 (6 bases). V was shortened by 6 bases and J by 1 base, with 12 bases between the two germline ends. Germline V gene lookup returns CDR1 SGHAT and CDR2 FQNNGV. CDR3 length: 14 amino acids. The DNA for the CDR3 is TGTGCCAGCAGGAAACAGGGACCCCAAGAGACCCAGTACTTC. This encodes CASRKQGPQETQYF.

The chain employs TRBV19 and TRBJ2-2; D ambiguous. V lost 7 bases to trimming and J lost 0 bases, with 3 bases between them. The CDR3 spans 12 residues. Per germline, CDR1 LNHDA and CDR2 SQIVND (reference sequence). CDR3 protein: CASTANTGELFF. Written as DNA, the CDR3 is TGTGCCAGTACAGCGAACACCGGGGAGCTGTTTTTT.

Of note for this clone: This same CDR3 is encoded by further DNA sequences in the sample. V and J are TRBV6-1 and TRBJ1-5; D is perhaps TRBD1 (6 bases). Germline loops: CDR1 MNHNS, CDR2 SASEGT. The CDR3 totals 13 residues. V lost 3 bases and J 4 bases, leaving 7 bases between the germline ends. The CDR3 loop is CASSDRGNQPQHF. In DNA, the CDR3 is TGTGCCAGCAGTGACAGGGGAAATCAGCCCCAGCATTTT.

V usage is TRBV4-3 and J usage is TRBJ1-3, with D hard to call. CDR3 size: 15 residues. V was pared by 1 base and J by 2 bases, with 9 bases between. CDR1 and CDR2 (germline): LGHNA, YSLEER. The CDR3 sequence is CASSQAYYPGNTIYF. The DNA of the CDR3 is TGCGCCAGCAGCCAAGCATACTATCCTGGAAACACCATATATTTT.

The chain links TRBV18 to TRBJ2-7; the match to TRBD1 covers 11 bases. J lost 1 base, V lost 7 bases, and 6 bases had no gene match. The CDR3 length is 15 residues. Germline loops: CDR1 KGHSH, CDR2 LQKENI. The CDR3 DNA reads TGTGCCAGCTACTCCGGGACAGGGGGGTCCTACGAGCAGTACTTC. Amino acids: CASYSGTGGSYEQYF.

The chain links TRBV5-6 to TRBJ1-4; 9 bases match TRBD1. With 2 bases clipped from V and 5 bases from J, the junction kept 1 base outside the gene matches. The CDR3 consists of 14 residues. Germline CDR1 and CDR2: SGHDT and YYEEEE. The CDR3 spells CASSFGTGNEKLFF. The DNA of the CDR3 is TGTGCCAGCAGCTTTGGGACAGGGAATGAAAAACTGTTTTTT.